These 6 T cell receptor beta chains were all obtained from the same sample, sequenced in a study of regulatory T cells in long-lasting Graves disease. Both iRepertoire HTBI primers and Arm-PCR of CDR3 regions were used to build the TCR beta libraries. TCRdb fed the multiplex PCR reads into MiXCR, producing one record per CDR3 protein. Of 430,000 or so distinct CDR3 sequences listed, under 25% are singletons. The sample's time point: persistent/refractory GD, antithyroid drugs over 5 years with positive TRAb. TCR sequences were obtained from RNA taken from PBMCs. This sample comprised peripheral blood mononuclear cells (PBMCs), obtained when the disease was refractory, from a patient treated with antithyroid drugs. The receptors come from a female donor with Graves disease.

This clonotype was seen ten or more times. The chain carries TRBV12-3 or TRBV12-4 and TRBJ2-5; D remains ambiguous. The CDR3 sequence is 14 residues long. The V gene lost 2 bases and the J gene lost 5 bases, with 12 bases spanning the gap. CDR3 sequence: CASSLSSSSETQYF. In DNA, the CDR3 is TGTGCCAGCAGTTTATCTTCGAGCAGCGAGACCCAGTACTTC.

This rearrangement joins TRBV3-1 to TRBJ2-5; 14 nucleotides line up with TRBD2. Trimming removed 4 bases from V and 5 bases from J; junction bases left unmatched: 9. The CDR3 covers 17 residues. CDR1 is LGHDT, CDR2 YNNKEL, per germline (reference sequence). As DNA, the CDR3 is TGTGCCAGCAGCCTGCCGGGACTAGCGGGAGCGAGGGAGACCCAGTACTTC. Encoded protein: CASSLPGLAGARETQYF.

There are a few counts of this clonotype. The J gene is TRBJ1-5, the V gene TRBV30; a possible D gene is TRBD1 (6 bases). The CDR3 length is 14 residues. V was trimmed by 0 bases and J by 4 bases, leaving 10 bases between them. Germline CDR1 is GTSNPN and CDR2 is SVGIG (reference sequence). CDR3 loop: CAWSVQGGNQPQHF. CDR3 nucleotides: TGTGCCTGGAGTGTACAGGGCGGGAATCAGCCCCAGCATTTT.

This clonotype was found a few times. This sequence joins TRBV13 and TRBJ1-4; D gene uncertain. Germline V gene sequence: CDR1 PRHDT, CDR2 FYEKMQ (reference sequence). This CDR3 has 12 amino acids. Trimming removed 5 bases from V and 8 bases from J, with 9 bases in between. The CDR3 protein is CASSQNPEKLFF. The CDR3 region has the DNA TGTGCCAGCAGCCAAAATCCGGAAAAACTGTTTTTT.

In its sample, this clonotype was seen a few times. V gene TRBV6-1 combines with J gene TRBJ1-6; D is perhaps TRBD1 (6 bases). This CDR3 region has 16 residues. From germline, CDR1 is MNHNS and CDR2 SASEGT. With 7 bases removed from V and 0 bases from J, the gap between germline ends came to 13 bases. The CDR3: CASTAGGGSYNSPLHF. The CDR3 region has the DNA TGTGCCAGCACTGCAGGAGGGGGCTCCTATAATTCACCCCTCCACTTT.

The rearrangement joins TRBV4-2 to TRBJ2-3, with 9 bases that match TRBD2. Germline assignment: CDR1 LGHNA and CDR2 YNFKEQ. The CDR3 has 16 residues. V trimming: 0 bases; J trimming: 1 base; junction bases outside the gene matches: 2. The CDR3 region has the DNA TGTGCCAGCAGCCAAGATTGGACTAGCGGCACAGATACGCAGTATTTT. Encoded protein: CASSQDWTSGTDTQYF.